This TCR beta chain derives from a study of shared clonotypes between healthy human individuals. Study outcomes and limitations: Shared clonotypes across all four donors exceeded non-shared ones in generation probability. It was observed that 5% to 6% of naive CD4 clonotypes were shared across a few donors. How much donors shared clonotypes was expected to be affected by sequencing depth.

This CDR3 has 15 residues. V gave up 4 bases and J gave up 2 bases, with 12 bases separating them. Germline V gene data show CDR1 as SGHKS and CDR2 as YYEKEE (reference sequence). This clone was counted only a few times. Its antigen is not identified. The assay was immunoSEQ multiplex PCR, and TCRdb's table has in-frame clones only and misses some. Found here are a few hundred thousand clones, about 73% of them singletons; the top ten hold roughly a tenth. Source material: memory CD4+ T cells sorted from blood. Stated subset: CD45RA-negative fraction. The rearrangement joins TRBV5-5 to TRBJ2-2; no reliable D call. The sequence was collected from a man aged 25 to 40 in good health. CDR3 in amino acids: CASSLRAINTGELFF. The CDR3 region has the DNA TGTGCCAGCAGCCTCCGGGCGATAAACACCGGGGAGCTGTTTTTT.